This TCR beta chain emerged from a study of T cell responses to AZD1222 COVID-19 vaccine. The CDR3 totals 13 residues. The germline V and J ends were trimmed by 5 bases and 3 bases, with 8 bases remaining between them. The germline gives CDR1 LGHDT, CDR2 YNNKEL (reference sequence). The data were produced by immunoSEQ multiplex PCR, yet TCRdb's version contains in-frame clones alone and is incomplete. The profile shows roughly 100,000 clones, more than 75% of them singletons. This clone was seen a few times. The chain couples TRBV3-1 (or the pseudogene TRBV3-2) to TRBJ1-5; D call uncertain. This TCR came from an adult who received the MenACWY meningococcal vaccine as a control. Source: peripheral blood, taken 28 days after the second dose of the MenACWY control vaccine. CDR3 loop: CASSKSVNQPQHF. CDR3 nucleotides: TGTGCCAGCAGCAAAAGTGTCAATCAGCCCCAGCATTTT.